This TCR beta chain was identified during a study of blood T cell repertoires in COVID-19. Whole-study context: COVID-19 samples from acute and convalescent phases originated in the United States, Italy and Spain. Sources were T cells, B-cell-depleted T cells, or PBMCs; the material itself was cDNA or gDNA.

Original methodology: Amplification of reference gene primers provided the estimated nucleated cell counts. Profiling relied on immunoSEQ multiplex PCR, and the TCRdb table lists in-frame clones only, not all of them. V and J calls and clone size are those listed in that table; D and trimming were worked out from the DNA. The table shows 200,000 to 300,000 clones, with 80% to 90% occurring only once. V was pared by 4 bases and J by 2 bases, with 20 bases between. Germline V CDR1 and CDR2: MNHNS, SASEGT. This CDR3 comprises 17 residues. Source material: peripheral blood. The chain joins TRBV6-1 to TRBJ1-2; tentative D call: TRBD1 (6 bases). The sequence was obtained from a woman between 35 and 50 years old with acute or convalescent COVID-19. As DNA, the CDR3 is TGTGCCAGCAGTGGGGAAGGGGGTCACCTCTTCAACTATGGCTACACCTTC. This sequence encodes CASSGEGGHLFNYGYTF.